Included here is one T cell receptor (beta chain) sequence, with context. V was shortened by 1 base and J by 5 bases, with 20 bases between the two germline ends. The germline V gene has CDR1 MNHNS and CDR2 SASEGT. The CDR3 sequence is 17 residues long. Time point: baseline pretreatment blood. Treatment noted: 15 Gy SBRT to primary tumor, nephrectomy 4 weeks later. This specimen belongs to a study of radiation and T cells in renal cell carcinoma. Across the study: Nephrectomy followed 15 Gy stereotactic body radiation by 4 weeks.

Some clones are missing from TCRdb's copy, which holds only in-frame ones; the method was immunoSEQ multiplex PCR. Of about 130,000 clones listed, roughly four fifths are singletons. This clonotype originated in a woman aged 55-70 years with renal cell carcinoma. The specimen comprised blood, sampled from a patient whose treatment included radiotherapy and nephrectomy. The chain is built from TRBV6-1 and TRBJ1-2, with D unresolved. Written as DNA, the CDR3 is TGTGCCAGCAGTGAAGGGAAGGGATTCCACTTAGGGTATGGCTACACCTTC. It is translated as CASSEGKGFHLGYGYTF.